This record concerns one T cell receptor beta chain sequence. The antigen is unknown. The junction shows a germline mismatch at one end, possibly a read error. The record originates from a study of shared clonotypes between healthy human individuals. Findings of the study overall: Around 5% was the fraction of naive CD4 clonotypes found shared across a handful of donors. Tissue TCR repertoires likely differ from these blood-only repertoires.

Negatively enriched CD4+ T cells were divided by CD45RA into naive and memory. Using about 0.2 ug DNA, about 29,000 T cell genomes, the sorted-subset replicate PCRs were run. The repertoire was sequenced with immunoSEQ multiplex PCR; TCRdb's copy has only in-frame clones and lacks some. The table shows 1,500,000 or so clones, with over 95% occurring only once. Sequencing used naive CD4+ T cells sorted from blood. This sample's subset: CD45RA+ positively selected. The sequence was collected from a young man in good health.

CDR3: CASSLKGPSHNEQFF. CDR3 nucleotides: TGTGCCAGCAGCTTAAAAGGACCCTCCCACAATGAGCAGTTCTTC. J is TRBJ2-1 and V is TRBV7-9; no firm D call. The CDR3 is made up of 15 amino acids. In germline, CDR1 is SEHNR, CDR2 FQNEAQ (reference sequence).